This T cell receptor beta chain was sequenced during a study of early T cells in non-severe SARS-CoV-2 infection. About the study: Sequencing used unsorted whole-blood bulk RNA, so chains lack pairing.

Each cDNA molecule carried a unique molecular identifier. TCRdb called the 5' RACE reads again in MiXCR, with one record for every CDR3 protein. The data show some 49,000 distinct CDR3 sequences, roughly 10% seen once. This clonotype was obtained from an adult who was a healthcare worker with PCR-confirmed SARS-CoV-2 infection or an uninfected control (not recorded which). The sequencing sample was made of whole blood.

The CDR3 loop is CASSLVLAGGSVKTQYF. CDR3 DNA: TGTGCCAGCAGCTTGGTCCTAGCGGGGGGCTCCGTCAAGACCCAGTACTTC. The genes are TRBV5-5 and TRBJ2-5; 11 bases align to TRBD2. The J segment lost 6 bases and the V segment lost 0 bases, leaving 10 bases of the junction unmatched. CDR3 length equals 17 residues. Germline V gene data show CDR1 as SGHKS and CDR2 as YYEKEE (reference sequence).